This T cell receptor beta chain emerged from a study of T cell changes during pregnancy in multiple sclerosis. Method: immunoSEQ multiplex PCR; TCRdb's copy keeps in-frame clones and lacks some. The sample yields approximately 97,000 clones, about nine tenths seen once. The V gene lost 5 bases and the J gene lost 5 bases, with 18 bases spanning the gap. Looked up from germline, CDR1 is SGHVS and CDR2 is FNYEAQ. This CDR3 has 15 residues. The genes are TRBV7-6 and TRBJ2-5; tentative D call: TRBD2 (6 bases). The source of this sequence is a female donor in good health, enrolled as a control in a pregnancy study. The material was peripheral blood, obtained after pregnancy. CDR3 region: CASSGDGTYGETQYF. The CDR3 nucleotides are TGTGCCAGCAGCGGCGACGGGACTTACGGGGAGACCCAGTACTTC.